The 31 T cell receptor beta chains below come from one sample, sequenced in a study of blood T cell repertoires in COVID-19 (dated by TCRdb to between 2020 and 2021). Library generation was performed with the immunoSEQ multiplex PCR assay. What TCRdb holds here is the immuneACCESS table cut down to in-frame rearrangements. Part of the clones is not present; checked against another copy, under half of the missing clones reflect an unresolved V gene, and the others are unexplained. For this sample the table gives nearly 300,000 clones, of which more than 70% were detected only once. The top ten constitute 6.9% of the sample. Material for sequencing was peripheral blood. The receptors shown here come from a woman in her twenties or thirties who had recovered from COVID-19.

The J gene is TRBJ2-7, the V gene TRBV6-5; tentative D call: TRBD1 (5 bases). The CDR3 runs to 12 residues. The V gene's germline CDR1 is MNHEY and CDR2 SVGAGI. With 4 bases removed from V and 6 bases from J, the gap between germline ends came to 10 bases. For the CDR3, the DNA is TGTGCCAGCAGTTCCCGGACATTCGAGCAGTACTTC. It codes for CASSSRTFEQYF.

This clone has only one observation. The chain couples TRBV10-3 to TRBJ2-2, with D possibly being TRBD2 (5 bases). V lost 3 bases, J lost 4 bases, and 12 bases lay in between. The CDR3 has 15 residues. Germline CDR1 is ENHRY and CDR2 is SYGVKD. This chain's CDR3 is CAISDVGGGTGELFF. Written as DNA, the CDR3 is TGTGCCATCAGTGATGTAGGCGGAGGCACCGGGGAGCTGTTTTTT.

The CDR3: CASSQGTGGDTQYF. The DNA for the CDR3 is TGTGCCAGCAGCCAAGGGACAGGGGGCGATACGCAGTATTTT. The rearrangement joins TRBV11-2 to TRBJ2-3, with TRBD1 identical over 12 bases. Losses at the gene ends were 5 bases for V and 6 bases for J; bases not matched to a gene: 3. The CDR3 is made up of 14 amino acids. Germline V CDR1 and CDR2: SGHAT, FQNNGV.

J is TRBJ2-7 and V is TRBV5-4, with 8 bases that match TRBD1. Per germline, CDR1 SGHNT and CDR2 YYREEE (reference sequence). The CDR3 has 16 residues. With V trimmed by 0 bases and J by 3 bases, 8 bases remained unmatched. The CDR3 here is CASSLGSGGDIYEQYF. In DNA form, the CDR3 reads TGTGCCAGCAGCTTGGGGTCAGGGGGCGACATCTACGAGCAGTACTTC.

This chain joins TRBV28 and TRBJ1-1; the D gene is possibly TRBD1 (5 bases). Germline V gives CDR1 MDHEN, CDR2 SYDVKM. The CDR3 has 14 residues. With 6 bases removed from V and 2 bases from J, the gap between germline ends came to 13 bases. The CDR3 DNA sequence: TGTGCCAGCAGCTGGGGGGGGATTAACACTGAAGCTTTCTTT. This translates into CASSWGGINTEAFF.

The chain uses TRBV5-4 and TRBJ2-2, with D uncertain. The CDR3 totals 13 residues. Germline V lookup: CDR1 SGHNT, CDR2 YYREEE (reference sequence). The V and J ends lost 4 bases and 5 bases respectively, with 9 bases between them. CDR3 amino acids: CASSLRETGELFF. The CDR3 DNA follows: TGTGCCAGCAGCCTGAGAGAGACCGGGGAGCTGTTTTTT.

The chain combines TRBV5-4 with TRBJ1-1; possible D gene TRBD1, 5 bases. This CDR3 has 16 amino acids. Trimming pared 4 bases from V and 0 bases from J, leaving 16 bases between. Germline V gives CDR1 SGHNT, CDR2 YYREEE (reference sequence). The CDR3 nucleotides read TGTGCCAGCAGCCCCGACAGAGGTTGGGTGAACACTGAAGCTTTCTTT. This gives the protein CASSPDRGWVNTEAFF. Full variable domain (remainder filled in from reference TRBV5-4 and TRBJ1-1): ETGVTQSPTHLIKTRGQQVTLRCSSQSGHNTVSWYQQALGQGPQFIFQYYREEENGRGNFPPRFSGLQFPNYSSELNVNALELDDSALYLCASSPDRGWVNTEAFFGQGTRLTVV.

The genes are TRBV7-2 and TRBJ2-7; D perhaps matches TRBD1 (5 bases). The CDR3 consists of 13 residues. Germline CDR1 reads SGHTA; CDR2 reads FQGNSA. V was clipped by 2 bases and J by 4 bases, with 9 bases between them. The DNA of the CDR3 is TGTGCCAGCAGCTTAATGGGGCAATACGAGCAGTACTTC. Amino acid sequence: CASSLMGQYEQYF.

The table lists this clone with a few counts. J is TRBJ1-5 and V is TRBV7-9; no reliable D call. The CDR3 covers 12 residues. Germline CDR1 SEHNR, CDR2 FQNEAQ (reference sequence). V gave up 4 bases and J gave up 3 bases, with 4 bases separating them. DNA for the CDR3: TGTGCCAGCAGCTCAAACAATCAGCCCCAGCATTTT. Amino acids: CASSSNNQPQHF.

The V and J genes are TRBV7-9 and TRBJ2-7; 8 nucleotides agree with TRBD1. The V and J ends lost 7 bases and 7 bases, in that order; junction bases with no gene match: 6. There are 12 residues in the CDR3. Germline CDR1 is SEHNR and CDR2 is FQNEAQ (reference sequence). CDR3 in amino acids: CASNQGAEEQYF. The CDR3 DNA is TGTGCCAGCAATCAGGGGGCGGAAGAGCAGTACTTC.

The chain joins TRBV5-4 to TRBJ1-2; unclear D gene. V was pared by 4 bases and J by 5 bases, with 12 bases between. The CDR3 has 13 amino acids. Germline CDR1 and CDR2: SGHNT and YYREEE (reference sequence). The CDR3 sequence: CASSHSGLYGYTF. The CDR3 region has the DNA TGTGCCAGCAGCCATAGCGGTTTGTATGGCTACACCTTC.

This chain joins TRBV6-5 and TRBJ1-5, with TRBD1 matching over 7 bases. There are 15 residues in the CDR3. The V gene end was trimmed by 2 bases and the J gene end by 4 bases; junction bases not matched to a gene: 5. Per germline, CDR1 MNHEY and CDR2 SVGAGI. The CDR3 nucleotides are TGTGCCAGCAGTTACCGACAGGGCCAGAATCAGCCCCAGCATTTT. Protein: CASSYRQGQNQPQHF.

The chain is built from TRBV28 and TRBJ1-3; no definite D call. V gave up 4 bases and J gave up 0 bases, with 16 bases separating them. This CDR3 is built from 17 residues. CDR1 is MDHEN, CDR2 SYDVKM, per germline. CDR3 loop: CASSSIGEAVSGNTIYF. CDR3 in DNA: TGTGCCAGCAGTTCCATCGGGGAGGCAGTCTCTGGAAACACCATATATTTT.

This clone was detected once. V and J are TRBV9 and TRBJ1-1; no clear D gene. V was clipped by 4 bases and J by 7 bases, with 11 bases between them. Germline loops: CDR1 SGDLS, CDR2 YYNGEE. The CDR3 extends over 12 amino acids. The CDR3 loop is CASSPQVREAFF. CDR3 nucleotide sequence: TGTGCCAGCAGCCCCCAGGTCCGTGAAGCTTTCTTT.

Turning to this clone: In the same sample, other DNA sequences code for this CDR3. The chain uses TRBV9 and TRBJ1-4, with 10 positions matching TRBD1. Germline values: CDR1 SGDLS, CDR2 YYNGEE. With 3 bases clipped from V and 8 bases from J, the junction kept 4 bases outside the gene matches. This CDR3 region has 14 residues. CDR3 DNA sequence: TGTGCCAGCAGCGCCGGACAGGGGGGGGAAAAACTGTTTTTT. Encoded protein: CASSAGQGGEKLFF. Based on the CDR3 plus reference TRBV9 and TRBJ1-4, the full variable domain is DSGVTQTPKHLITATGQRVTLRCSPRSGDLSVYWYQQSLDQGLQFLIQYYNGEERAKGNILERFSAQQFPDLHSELNLSSLELGDSALYFCASSAGQGGEKLFFGSGTQLSVL.

This chain links TRBV2 with TRBJ2-3; D is unresolved. This CDR3 contains 15 residues. Trimming took 2 bases from V and 2 from J, leaving 11 bases between them. Germline lookup yields CDR1 SNHLY and CDR2 FYNNEI. The CDR3 nucleotides read TGTGCCAGCAGTGAAAGTCCGCTAGACACAGATACGCAGTATTTT. It yields the protein CASSESPLDTDTQYF.

Concerning this clone itself: The germline gene is not matched at one end of the junction; a read error may be the cause. V usage is TRBV29-1 and J usage is TRBJ1-1; 8 nucleotides agree with TRBD1. The germline CDR1 and CDR2 sequences are SQVTM and ANQGSEA. The CDR3 consists of 12 residues. The CDR3 coding sequence is TGCAGCGTTGAAGATCAGGGGGCCGGACTCCGGTTT. Translated, it gives CSVEDQGAGLRF. Drawing the rest from reference TRBV29-1 and TRBJ1-1, the complete variable domain is SAVISQKPSRDICQRGTSLTIQCQVDSQVTMMFWYRQQPGQSLTLIATANQGSEATYESGFVIDKFPISRPNLTFSTLTVSNMSPEDSSIYLCSVEDQGAGLRFGQGTRLTVV.

The chain couples TRBV9 to TRBJ2-7; 8 nucleotides align to TRBD1. From germline, CDR1 is SGDLS and CDR2 YYNGEE. With V trimmed by 0 bases and J by 5 bases, 7 bases remained unmatched. The CDR3 consists of 15 residues. CDR3 in DNA: TGTGCCAGCAGCGTAGCTGGGCAGGGGGCGGACGAGCAGTACTTC. Protein product: CASSVAGQGADEQYF.

The chain employs TRBV24-1 and TRBJ1-5; D remains ambiguous. V lost 12 bases to trimming and J lost 0 bases, with 8 bases between them. The CDR3 is 12 amino acids. Germline assignment: CDR1 KGHDR and CDR2 SFDVKD. The CDR3 sequence: CAAGDSNQPQHF. Written as DNA, the CDR3 is TGTGCCGCGGGAGATAGCAATCAGCCCCAGCATTTT.

This clone was found once. The rearrangement uses TRBV7-8 and TRBJ2-3; TRBD2 agrees at 12 bases. The J segment lost 0 bases and the V segment lost 5 bases, leaving 9 bases of the junction unmatched. This CDR3 has 18 amino acids. CDR1 and CDR2 from the germline V gene are SGHVS and FQNEAQ. CDR3 region: CASSLRTSGAPSTDTQYF. CDR3 coding DNA: TGTGCCAGCAGCCTCCGGACTAGCGGGGCACCTAGCACAGATACGCAGTATTTT.

This chain joins TRBV28 and TRBJ2-7, with D unclear. Trimming took 2 bases from V and 4 from J, leaving 18 bases between them. CDR1 is MDHEN and CDR2 is SYDVKM in the germline V gene. This CDR3 is 16 amino acids long. CDR3 nucleotides: TGTGCCAGCAGTTTACGGTCTCCCCCCACAGAATACGAGCAGTACTTC. Translation gives CASSLRSPPTEYEQYF.

The V call is TRBV6-1, the J call TRBJ2-1, with a possible D match to TRBD2 (6 bases). The germline V gene encodes CDR1 MNHNS and CDR2 SASEGT. The V end lost 2 bases, the J end lost 11 bases, and 16 bases lay between the germline ends. The CDR3 is 14 amino acids. In DNA form, the CDR3 reads TGTGCCAGCAGTGAAAGGAGACTAGGGATGAAGCAGTTCTTC. Amino acids: CASSERRLGMKQFF.

Only a few counts were recorded for this clone. The chain uses TRBV9 and TRBJ1-3; TRBD1 matches 9 bases. Germline V gene lookup returns CDR1 SGDLS and CDR2 YYNGEE. The CDR3 spans 17 residues. V gave up 3 bases and J gave up 0 bases; unmatched junction bases: 7. CDR3 bases: TGTGCCAGCAGCGAGAGGGACAGGGCTTTCTCTGGAAACACCATATATTTT. As protein: CASSERDRAFSGNTIYF.

V is TRBV24-1 and J is TRBJ2-1; D gene uncertain. V lost 2 bases to trimming and J lost 5 bases, with 6 bases between them. CDR1 and CDR2 (germline): KGHDR, SFDVKD. The CDR3 has 13 amino acids. CDR3 loop: CATSDSQNNEQFF. The CDR3, as DNA: TGTGCCACCAGTGATTCGCAGAACAATGAGCAGTTCTTC.

Only a few counts were recorded for this clone. The V gene is TRBV29-1, the J gene TRBJ2-1, with D tentatively TRBD2 (6 bases). V was clipped by 0 bases and J by 8 bases, with 17 bases between them. Germline-derived CDR1 and CDR2 are SQVTM and ANQGSEA. The CDR3 has 15 residues. CDR3 sequence: CSVEDMGLPMDEQFF. DNA of the CDR3: TGCAGCGTTGAAGATATGGGACTCCCAATGGATGAGCAGTTCTTC.

The chain uses TRBV29-1 and TRBJ2-1; perhaps TRBD1 as D (5 bases). This CDR3 has 12 residues. Germline V CDR1 and CDR2: SQVTM, ANQGSEA. Trimming took 7 bases from V and 3 from J, leaving 10 bases between them. The CDR3 loop is CSETVFYNEQFF. In nucleotides, the CDR3 is TGCAGCGAGACAGTTTTCTACAATGAGCAGTTCTTC.

This chain joins TRBV7-6 and TRBJ2-7, with TRBD1 matching over 10 bases. After removal of 5 bases from V and 5 bases from J, the junction contained 9 bases not matched to a gene. The CDR3 extends over 15 amino acids. Germline V gene lookup returns CDR1 SGHVS and CDR2 FNYEAQ. This CDR3 reads CASSEGQGIRHEQYF. The CDR3 DNA reads as TGTGCCAGCAGCGAGGGACAGGGGATCCGCCACGAGCAGTACTTC. The full variable domain, completed using reference TRBV7-6 and TRBJ2-7, is GAGVSQSPRYKVTKRGQDVALRCDPISGHVSLYWYRQALGQGPEFLTYFNYEAQQDKSGLPNDRFSAERPEGSISTLTIQRTEQRDSAMYRCASSEGQGIRHEQYFGPGTRLTVT.

The chain couples TRBV28 to TRBJ1-2; D possibly corresponds to TRBD1 (5 bases). This CDR3 region has 14 residues. Germline CDR1 and CDR2: MDHEN and SYDVKM. V lost 4 bases and J lost 3, with 12 bases in between. The CDR3 reads CASSSSTDYYGYTF. CDR3 bases: TGTGCCAGCAGTTCCTCGACAGACTACTATGGCTACACCTTC.

This clone was recorded once. The CDR3 nucleotides are TGTGCCAGCCGCGGGGAAAGCACAGATACGCAGTATTTT. Translating gives CASRGESTDTQYF. The rearrangement uses TRBV27 and TRBJ2-3, with D maybe TRBD2 (6 bases). This CDR3 spans 13 amino acids. V lost 8 bases and J 0 bases, leaving 9 bases between the germline ends. Looked up from germline, CDR1 is MNHEY and CDR2 is SMNVEV (reference sequence).

The chain recombines TRBV4-2 with TRBJ2-7, with D possibly matching TRBD1 (6 bases). V lost 4 bases, J lost 3 bases, and 10 bases lay in between. The germline gives CDR1 LGHNA, CDR2 YNFKEQ. This CDR3 contains 13 residues. CDR3 amino acids: CASSPTQGYEQYF. The DNA for the CDR3 is TGTGCCAGCAGCCCGACACAGGGCTACGAGCAGTACTTC.

This clone is termed large. The J gene is TRBJ2-1, the V gene TRBV7-9, with D perhaps matching TRBD1 (5 bases). The V gene's germline CDR1 is SEHNR and CDR2 FQNEAQ (reference sequence). V lost 2 bases, J lost 8 bases, and 22 bases lay in between. CDR3 size: 17 residues. The CDR3 DNA follows: TGTGCCAGCAGCTTAAAAAGCCAAGGGCAGGGTGGACATGAGCAGTTCTTC. This gives the protein CASSLKSQGQGGHEQFF.